The 20 T cell receptor beta chains presented below share a single source sample, sequenced in a study of cytomegalovirus exposure and HLA in healthy donors. The PCR used 60 Vbeta and 13 Jbeta primers. Libraries were prepared by immunoSEQ multiplex PCR; TCRdb keeps only in-frame clonotypes and omits some of them. Of about 160,000 clones listed, over 60% were seen once; the top ten hold under 3.5%. The sequenced sample was PBMCs. The receptors come from a woman younger than 45 in good health and CMV-seronegative.

V gene TRBV5-1 combines with J gene TRBJ2-1; TRBD2 matches at 7 bases. V gave up 6 bases and J gave up 2 bases; unmatched junction bases: 5. The CDR3 spans 14 residues. The germline V gene encodes CDR1 SGHRS and CDR2 YFSETQ. The CDR3 nucleotides read TGCGCCAGCAAGCCGGGGGGACCCTACAATGAGCAGTTCTTC. Translating it yields CASKPGGPYNEQFF.

CDR3 DNA: TGTGCCACCCACCCGGCAACTAATGAAAAACTGTTTTTT. The encoded protein is CATHPATNEKLFF. The J gene is TRBJ1-4, the V gene TRBV10-3; D remains ambiguous. The CDR3 sequence is 13 residues long. The V gene lost 10 bases and the J gene lost 0 bases, with 9 bases spanning the gap. Germline assignment: CDR1 ENHRY and CDR2 SYGVKD.

This clone was detected only a few times. V and J are TRBV4-1 and TRBJ1-4, with 8 bases lining up with TRBD1. The CDR3 has 13 residues. J was trimmed by 8 bases and V by 4 bases; bases with no gene match: 3. Germline CDR1 reads MGHRA; CDR2 reads YSYEKL. The CDR3 DNA sequence: TGCGCCAGCAGCCTAGGACAGGGAGAAAAACTGTTTTTT. This gives the protein CASSLGQGEKLFF.

The chain carries TRBV18 and TRBJ2-1, with 13 bases aligning to TRBD2. With 0 bases clipped from V and 9 bases from J, the junction kept 8 bases outside the gene matches. In germline, CDR1 is KGHSH, CDR2 LQKENI. The CDR3 runs 17 residues. The CDR3 loop is CASSPPATSGRASEQFF. The CDR3 coding sequence is TGTGCCAGCTCACCACCGGCCACTAGCGGGAGGGCCAGTGAGCAGTTCTTC.

The rearrangement links TRBV4-3 to TRBJ2-2; D not certain. Germline values: CDR1 LGHNA, CDR2 YSLEER. Trimming stripped 0 bases from V and 4 bases from J, with 12 bases between. The CDR3 is 16 amino acids. CDR3: CASSQEAPPFTGELFF. CDR3 DNA sequence: TGCGCCAGCAGCCAAGAGGCTCCCCCTTTCACCGGGGAGCTGTTTTTT.

The rearrangement links TRBV2 to TRBJ1-2; D call uncertain. Germline CDR1 and CDR2: SNHLY and FYNNEI. Between the trimmed V and J ends, which lost 6 bases and 2 bases, there was a span of 16 bases. This CDR3 is built from 15 residues. Here the CDR3 DNA reads TGTGCCAGCAGCAGAGGAGGCAGGCAAAACTATGGCTACACCTTC. Its translation is CASSRGGRQNYGYTF.

The J gene is TRBJ1-1, the V gene TRBV7-9; the D gene is possibly TRBD1 (5 bases). The V gene's germline CDR1 is SEHNR and CDR2 FQNEAQ (reference sequence). V lost 3 bases and J 2 bases, leaving 13 bases between the germline ends. This CDR3 region has 15 residues. The CDR3, as DNA: TGTGCCAGCAGCTTGGCTGACAGCGACAACACTGAAGCTTTCTTT. Its translation: CASSLADSDNTEAFF.

V is TRBV7-2 and J is TRBJ2-2; possibly TRBD2 for D (5 bases). Germline CDR1 is SGHTA and CDR2 is FQGNSA. V lost 6 bases to trimming and J lost 1 base, with 12 bases between them. This CDR3 is 15 amino acids long. The CDR3 sequence is CASSPSGRNTGELFF. Written as DNA, the CDR3 is TGTGCCAGCAGTCCAAGCGGACGGAACACCGGGGAGCTGTTTTTT.

V and J are TRBV25-1 and TRBJ1-1; no clear D gene. Trimming pared 6 bases from V and 2 bases from J, leaving 7 bases between. Per germline, CDR1 MGHDK and CDR2 SYGVNS. This CDR3 comprises 12 residues. The DNA of the CDR3 is TGTGCCAGCAGCCTCGTCAACACTGAAGCTTTCTTT. Protein: CASSLVNTEAFF.

The V call is TRBV25-1, the J call TRBJ1-2; D uncertain. Germline CDR1 reads MGHDK; CDR2 reads SYGVNS. The CDR3 consists of 11 residues. The ends were cut back, 8 bases at V and 7 bases at J, with 11 bases in the middle. CDR3 coding DNA: TGTGCCAGCTCTATCCTTGGTGGCTACACCTTC. This translates into CASSILGGYTF.

The chain combines TRBV28 with TRBJ1-3, with 7 nucleotides matching TRBD1. V shed 6 bases and J 0 bases; nucleotides not matched to a gene: 8. Germline-derived CDR1 and CDR2 are MDHEN and SYDVKM. The CDR3 runs to 16 residues. The chain's CDR3 is CASSPLGQSSGNTIYF. In DNA, the CDR3 is TGTGCCAGCAGCCCACTGGGACAGAGCTCTGGAAACACCATATATTTT.

This clone was counted between two and nine times. The chain employs TRBV18 and TRBJ2-5; perhaps TRBD2 as D (5 bases). There are 13 residues in the CDR3. Germline CDR1 and CDR2: KGHSH and LQKENI. Trimming removed 2 bases at V and 2 bases at J, with 6 bases between. The CDR3 nucleotides are TGTGCCAGCTCACCAAGGGAGCAAGAGACCCAGTACTTC. Encoded protein: CASSPREQETQYF.

This clone was found once. The chain carries TRBV6-6 and TRBJ1-6; 7 bases map to TRBD1. Germline trimming cut 2 bases from V and 9 bases from J; bases unmatched to any gene: 7. The length of the CDR3 is 15 residues. Germline CDR1 MNHNY, CDR2 SVGAGI (reference sequence). DNA of the CDR3: TGTGCCAGCAGTTACACAGACAGGGTCGGTTCACCCCTCCACTTT. It encodes CASSYTDRVGSPLHF.

The chain links TRBV2 to TRBJ2-3; D is perhaps TRBD1 (6 bases). The CDR3 is 14 amino acids. Deletions cut 5 bases from V and 5 bases from J, with 14 bases between. Per the germline V gene, CDR1 is SNHLY and CDR2 is FYNNEI. The DNA for the CDR3 is TGTGCCAGCAGTTATACCACAGGGCGAGATACGCAGTATTTT. It specifies CASSYTTGRDTQYF.

This clone has more than one count but fewer than ten. This rearrangement joins TRBV6-1 to TRBJ2-7; the D gene is possibly TRBD1 (5 bases). CDR3 length: 12 residues. Germline CDR1 MNHNS, CDR2 SASEGT. The V gene lost 5 bases and the J gene lost 2 bases, with 7 bases spanning the gap. CDR3 nucleotides: TGTGCCAGCAGTTGGGGCCCCTACGAGCAGTACTTC. Translated, it gives CASSWGPYEQYF.

The chain is built from TRBV6-4 and TRBJ1-5, with D hard to call. The CDR3 has 13 amino acids. CDR1 is MRHNA and CDR2 is SNTAGT in the germline V gene. V was cut by 3 bases and J by 3 bases, with 6 bases left in between. The CDR3 protein is CASSENNNQPQHF. DNA of the CDR3: TGTGCCAGCAGTGAAAACAACAATCAGCCCCAGCATTTT.

This clone has only a few counts. The J gene is TRBJ1-5, the V gene TRBV28; 10 bases map to TRBD1. V gave up 6 bases and J gave up 4 bases; unmatched junction bases: 6. Germline V gene sequence: CDR1 MDHEN, CDR2 SYDVKM. The length of the CDR3 is 15 residues. The CDR3 DNA follows: TGTGCCAGCAGAACACCGGGACAGGGGAATCAGCCCCAGCATTTT. Its protein is CASRTPGQGNQPQHF.

V is TRBV2 and J is TRBJ2-2, with 10 bases that match TRBD1. Germline V gene sequence: CDR1 SNHLY, CDR2 FYNNEI. V lost 4 bases, J lost 6 bases, and 17 bases stayed unmatched. The CDR3 is made up of 19 amino acids. CDR3 nucleotides: TGTGCCAGCAGTGGGGGGACAGGGGAGCAAAGGTTTTTCTCCGGGGAGCTGTTTTTT. Translating gives CASSGGTGEQRFFSGELFF.

This chain links TRBV15 with TRBJ2-1; D is undetermined. CDR1 and CDR2 from the germline V gene are LNHNV and YYDKDF (reference sequence). V was shortened by 5 bases and J by 0 bases, with 11 bases between the two germline ends. This CDR3 contains 15 residues. CDR3 sequence (DNA): TGTGCCACCAGCGCGACAACTTACTCCTACAATGAGCAGTTCTTC. Translating gives CATSATTYSYNEQFF.

CDR3 protein: CASSPGTSGSIEQFF. As DNA, the CDR3 is TGTGCCAGCAGCCCGGGGACTAGCGGGAGTATTGAGCAGTTCTTC. The chain links TRBV7-6 to TRBJ2-1; 14 bases line up with TRBD2. CDR1 SGHVS and CDR2 FNYEAQ come from the germline V gene. This CDR3 has 15 amino acids. V gave up 5 bases and J gave up 9 bases; unmatched junction bases: 6. Full variable domain (remainder filled in from reference TRBV7-6 and TRBJ2-1): GAGVSQSPRYKVTKRGQDVALRCDPISGHVSLYWYRQALGQGPEFLTYFNYEAQQDKSGLPNDRFSAERPEGSISTLTIQRTEQRDSAMYRCASSPGTSGSIEQFFGPGTRLTVL.